One T cell receptor (beta chain) is described in this entry. Autoimmune disease history or systemic immunosuppression excluded patients. Drawing of blood for sampling happened at baseline, at cycle 4 day 1, and at cycle 7 day 1. Sequencing was performed with immunoSEQ multiplex PCR; in TCRdb, only in-frame clones are kept and a portion is missing. This table holds tens of thousands of clones, under 90% found once. These data come from a study of OX40 agonist ivuxolimab in advanced cancers. The CDR3 contains 17 residues. Trimming at V came to 6 bases and at J to 0 bases, leaving 12 bases not matched to a gene. Germline CDR1 reads MDHEN; CDR2 reads SYDVKM.

This receptor was taken from an adult with an advanced solid tumor such as melanoma, head and neck, liver or kidney cancer. The sequences come from CD4+ or CD8+ T cells sorted from blood, collected in a trial of the OX40 agonist ivuxolimab. The chain joins TRBV28 to TRBJ2-5; TRBD1 aligns across 8 bases. The CDR3: CASSQFAGTGNQETQYF. CDR3 nucleotide sequence: TGTGCCAGCAGCCAATTCGCCGGGACAGGAAACCAAGAGACCCAGTACTTC.